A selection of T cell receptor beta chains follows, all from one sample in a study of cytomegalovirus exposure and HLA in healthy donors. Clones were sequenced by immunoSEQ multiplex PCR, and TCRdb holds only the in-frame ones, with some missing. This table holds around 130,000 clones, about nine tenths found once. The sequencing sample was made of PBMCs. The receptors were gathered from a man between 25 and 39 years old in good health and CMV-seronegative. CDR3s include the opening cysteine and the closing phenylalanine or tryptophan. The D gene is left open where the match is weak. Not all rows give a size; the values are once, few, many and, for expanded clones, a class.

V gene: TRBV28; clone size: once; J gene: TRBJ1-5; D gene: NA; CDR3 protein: CASSLSGDQPQHF; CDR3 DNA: TGTGCCAGCAGTTTATCGGGGGATCAGCCCCAGCATTTT
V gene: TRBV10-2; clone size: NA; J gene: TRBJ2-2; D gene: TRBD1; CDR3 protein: CASSSGTGAAGELFF; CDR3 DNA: TGCGCCAGCAGTTCCGGGACAGGGGCGGCCGGGGAGCTGTTTTTT
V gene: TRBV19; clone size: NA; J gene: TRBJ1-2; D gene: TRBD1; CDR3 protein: CASSGTGGGYGYTF; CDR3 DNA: TGTGCCAGTAGTGGGACAGGGGGCGGCTATGGCTACACCTTC
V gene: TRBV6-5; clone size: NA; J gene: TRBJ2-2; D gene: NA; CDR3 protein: CASGSGTNTGELFF; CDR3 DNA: TGTGCCAGCGGGTCGGGTACGAACACCGGGGAGCTGTTTTTT
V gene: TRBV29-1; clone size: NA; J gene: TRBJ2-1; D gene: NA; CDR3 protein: CSAGQGGSAYNEQFF; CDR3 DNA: TGCAGCGCTGGACAGGGAGGGAGTGCCTACAATGAGCAGTTCTTC
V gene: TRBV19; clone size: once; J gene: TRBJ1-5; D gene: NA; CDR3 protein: CASSIGQSNQPQHF; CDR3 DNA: TGTGCCAGTAGTATTGGGCAGAGCAATCAGCCCCAGCATTTT
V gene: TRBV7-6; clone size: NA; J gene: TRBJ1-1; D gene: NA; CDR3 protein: CASSLVRGGNTEAFF; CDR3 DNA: TGTGCCAGCAGCTTAGTAAGAGGGGGGAACACTGAAGCTTTCTTT
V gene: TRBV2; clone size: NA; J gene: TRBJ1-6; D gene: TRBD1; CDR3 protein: CASGQGDSSPLHF; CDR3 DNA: TGTGCCAGCGGACAGGGGGATAGTTCACCCCTCCACTTT
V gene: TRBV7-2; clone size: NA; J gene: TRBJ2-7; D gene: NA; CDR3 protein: CASSLHGTEQYF; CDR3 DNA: TGTGCCAGCAGCTTACACGGTACGGAGCAGTACTTC
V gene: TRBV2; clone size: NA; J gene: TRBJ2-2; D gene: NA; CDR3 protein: CASTIVSSGELFF; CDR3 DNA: TGTGCCAGCACCATTGTGAGTTCCGGGGAGCTGTTTTTT
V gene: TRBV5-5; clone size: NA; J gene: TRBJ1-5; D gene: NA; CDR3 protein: CASSLVGGNQPQHF; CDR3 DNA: TGTGCCAGCAGCTTGGTCGGGGGCAATCAGCCCCAGCATTTT
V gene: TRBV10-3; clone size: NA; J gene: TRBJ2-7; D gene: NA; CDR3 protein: CAISGTETYEQYF; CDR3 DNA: TGTGCCATCAGTGGGACAGAGACCTACGAGCAGTACTTC
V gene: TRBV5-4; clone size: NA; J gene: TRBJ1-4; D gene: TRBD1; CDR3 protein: CASSLVPGGATNEKLFF; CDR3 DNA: TGTGCCAGCAGCTTGGTCCCAGGGGGCGCAACTAATGAAAAACTGTTTTTT
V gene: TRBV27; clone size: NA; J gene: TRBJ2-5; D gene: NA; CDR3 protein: CASSFVAARDQYF; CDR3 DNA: TGTGCCAGCAGTTTTGTGGCAGCCAGGGACCAGTACTTC
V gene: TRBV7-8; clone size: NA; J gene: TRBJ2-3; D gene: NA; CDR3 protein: CASSYYGAPNTDTQYF; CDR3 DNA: TGTGCCAGCAGCTACTACGGCGCGCCCAACACAGATACGCAGTATTTT
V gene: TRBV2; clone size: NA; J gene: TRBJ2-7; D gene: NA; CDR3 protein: CASIGRVGEQYF; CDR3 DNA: TGTGCCAGCATCGGCAGGGTCGGCGAGCAGTACTTC
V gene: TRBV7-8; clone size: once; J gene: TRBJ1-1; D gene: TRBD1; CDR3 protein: CASSIQGDTEAFF; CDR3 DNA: TGTGCCAGCAGCATACAGGGGGACACTGAAGCTTTCTTT
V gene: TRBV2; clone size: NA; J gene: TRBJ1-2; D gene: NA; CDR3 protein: CASSEAGKYGYTF; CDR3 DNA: TGTGCCAGCAGTGAGGCAGGGAAATATGGCTACACCTTC